These 26 T cell receptor beta chains share one sample of origin, sequenced in a study of regulatory T cells in long-lasting Graves disease. As to time point: persistent/refractory GD, antithyroid drugs over 5 years with positive TRAb. PBMCs provided the RNA from which the TCR library was made. Libraries of TCR beta came from iRepertoire HTBI primers plus Arm-PCR of CDR3 regions. Each CDR3 protein is one row after TCRdb ran MiXCR on the multiplex PCR reads. The sample includes roughly 400,000 distinct CDR3 sequences, around 20% seen only once; the top ten take over 11%. The material was peripheral blood mononuclear cells (PBMCs), obtained when the disease was refractory, from a patient treated with antithyroid drugs. Source of these receptors: a female donor with Graves disease.

This clonotype was picked up many times. V usage is TRBV10-3 and J usage is TRBJ2-7, with 10 bases aligning to TRBD1. Trimming cost V 6 bases and J 1 base; bases outside gene matches: 3. The CDR3 spans 14 residues. The germline V gene encodes CDR1 ENHRY and CDR2 SYGVKD. Here the CDR3 DNA reads TGTGCCATCAGGGGACAGGGGAAGTCCTACGAGCAGTACTTC. Its translation is CAIRGQGKSYEQYF.

This clonotype appeared many times. The rearrangement uses TRBV12-3 or TRBV12-4 and TRBJ2-7, with no clear D. The CDR3 covers 13 residues. V lost 3 bases and J 2 bases, leaving 8 bases between the germline ends. The CDR3: CASSLGEAYEQYF. CDR3 coding DNA: TGTGCCAGCAGTTTGGGCGAAGCCTACGAGCAGTACTTC.

The chain recombines TRBV7-3 with TRBJ2-3; 8 positions agree with TRBD2. Germline V gene data show CDR1 as SGHTA and CDR2 as FQGTGA. Trimming cost V 5 bases and J 0 bases; bases outside gene matches: 1. The CDR3 length is 14 residues. This CDR3 reads CASSPSGSTDTQYF. For the CDR3, the DNA is TGTGCCAGCAGCCCTAGCGGGAGCACAGATACGCAGTATTTT.

The CDR3 nucleotides are TGTGCCAGCAGCTCAACCCTCGACAGGGGGCGTGTGACTGAAGCTTTCTTT. This translates into CASSSTLDRGRVTEAFF. J is TRBJ1-1 and V is TRBV27; 10 nucleotides align to TRBD1. Trimming took 6 bases from V and 5 from J; bases not matched to a gene: 15. The CDR3 is made up of 17 amino acids. From germline, CDR1 is MNHEY and CDR2 SMNVEV (reference sequence).

This clonotype has ten or more counts. The rearrangement uses TRBV5-1 and TRBJ2-5; TRBD1 might be the D (7 bases). Trimming stripped 1 base from V and 5 bases from J, with 15 bases between. Germline assignment: CDR1 SGHRS and CDR2 YFSETQ. This CDR3 is 15 amino acids long. The DNA of the CDR3 is TGCGCCAGCAGCTTGAGACAGGGACTCGGCGAGACCCAGTACTTC. Translation gives CASSLRQGLGETQYF.

This clonotype was seen repeatedly, ten times or more. The CDR3 nucleotides read TGTGCCAGCAGTTACAGGGGGCCAGCCAAAAACATTCAGTACTTC. Translating gives CASSYRGPAKNIQYF. This sequence joins TRBV28 and TRBJ2-4; 9 bases are shared with TRBD1. The CDR3 contains 15 residues. CDR1 is MDHEN, CDR2 SYDVKM, per germline. Unmatched junction bases numbered 1, after V lost 4 bases and J lost 0 bases.

The rearrangement links TRBV2 to TRBJ2-7; perhaps TRBD2 as D (6 bases). V lost 3 bases, J lost 6 bases, and 15 bases lay in between. This CDR3 contains 14 residues. From germline, CDR1 is SNHLY and CDR2 FYNNEI. The CDR3 is CASSDGAGSPEQYF. The DNA for the CDR3 is TGTGCCAGCAGTGATGGGGCCGGGAGCCCCGAGCAGTACTTC.

In its sample, this clonotype was seen once. This may be a read error, as it is one base from a much larger clone. This chain links TRBV10-1 with TRBJ2-2; D is possibly TRBD2 (6 bases). Germline V lookup: CDR1 WNHNN, CDR2 SYGVQD (reference sequence). CDR3 size: 14 residues. CDR3 sequence reads: CASSEALVGGELVF. CDR3 bases: TGCGCCAGCAGTGAGGCCCTAGTTGGCGGGGAGCTGGTTTTT.

Concerning this clonotype itself: The junction shows a germline mismatch at one end, possibly a read error. The chain joins TRBV30 to TRBJ1-5; D is undetermined. The V gene's germline CDR1 is GTSNPN and CDR2 SVGIG (reference sequence). This CDR3 has 12 residues. The CDR3 region has the DNA TGTGCCTGGGGTTATAGCAATCGGCCCCAGCATTTT. Residues: CAWGYSNRPQHF.

This clonotype was found many times. This chain joins TRBV6-1 and TRBJ2-7, with D possibly matching TRBD2 (5 bases). The CDR3 is 15 amino acids. The V and J ends lost 6 bases and 0 bases respectively, with 15 bases between them. Per the germline V gene, CDR1 is MNHNS and CDR2 is SASEGT. CDR3 nucleotide sequence: TGTGCCAGCAGCCAACTAGTTCCCCCCTCCTACGAGCAGTACTTC. Its protein product is CASSQLVPPSYEQYF.

The J gene is TRBJ2-1, the V gene TRBV3-1; D is uncertain. V was clipped by 6 bases and J by 8 bases, with 11 bases between them. Germline V gene sequence: CDR1 LGHDT, CDR2 YNNKEL (reference sequence). The CDR3 totals 12 residues. CDR3 sequence (DNA): TGTGCCAGCAGTCCAAGCACCCATGAGCAGTTCTTC. Protein sequence: CASSPSTHEQFF.

The sample holds many counts of this clonotype. V gene TRBV28 combines with J gene TRBJ2-7, with D uncertain. Germline V lookup: CDR1 MDHEN, CDR2 SYDVKM. This CDR3 has 15 amino acids. The germline V and J ends were trimmed by 5 bases and 0 bases, with 14 bases remaining between them. The CDR3 DNA sequence: TGTGCCAGCAGTAGTCCCGGACGAACCTCCTACGAGCAGTACTTC. It specifies CASSSPGRTSYEQYF.

At least ten counts were recorded for this clonotype. The chain recombines TRBV6-1 with TRBJ2-7; the D is unclear. CDR3 length: 14 amino acids. The germline CDR1 and CDR2 sequences are MNHNS and SASEGT. The ends were cut back, 7 bases at V and 3 bases at J, with 16 bases in the middle. CDR3 amino acids: CASTDGLSGYEQYF. CDR3 sequence (DNA): TGTGCCAGCACCGACGGGCTATCGGGCTACGAGCAGTACTTC.

This clonotype has ten or more counts. The V and J genes are TRBV6-1 and TRBJ1-2, with D hard to call. The germline CDR1 and CDR2 sequences are MNHNS and SASEGT. The CDR3 has 14 amino acids. Trimming took off 1 base at V and 4 bases at J, with 10 bases between the two ends. CDR3: CASSEVWGGYGYTF. The CDR3 coding sequence is TGTGCCAGCAGTGAAGTTTGGGGAGGCTATGGCTACACCTTC.

This clonotype was detected a few times. The rearrangement uses TRBV20-1 and TRBJ1-3; tentative D call: TRBD1 (5 bases). With 3 bases removed from V and 0 bases from J, the gap between germline ends came to 12 bases. Germline loops: CDR1 DFQATT, CDR2 SNEGSKA (reference sequence). The CDR3 totals 15 residues. In DNA, the CDR3 is TGCAGTGCTAGTCCGGACAAGGACTCTGGAAACACCATATATTTT. Encoded protein: CSASPDKDSGNTIYF.

The chain joins TRBV19 to TRBJ2-7, with D possibly being TRBD1 or TRBD2 (5 bases each). The germline V gene has CDR1 LNHDA and CDR2 SQIVND (reference sequence). The CDR3 runs to 14 residues. The V and J ends lost 6 bases and 2 bases respectively, with 14 bases between them. CDR3 region: CASRGNRDAYEQYF. CDR3 DNA sequence: TGTGCCAGTAGGGGCAATCGGGACGCCTACGAGCAGTACTTC.

The chain links TRBV19 to TRBJ2-5; D possibly corresponds to TRBD1 (6 bases). This CDR3 comprises 15 residues. CDR1 and CDR2 (germline): LNHDA, SQIVND (reference sequence). The V gene lost 5 bases and the J gene lost 1 base, with 14 bases spanning the gap. The CDR3 region is CASSSIQGPQETQYF. The DNA of the CDR3 is TGTGCCAGTAGTTCGATCCAGGGGCCCCAAGAGACCCAGTACTTC.

Only a few counts were recorded for this clonotype. The chain couples TRBV5-6 to TRBJ2-5; D is uncertain. Germline V CDR1 and CDR2: SGHDT, YYEEEE. The CDR3 sequence is 13 residues long. The germline V and J ends were trimmed by 0 bases and 5 bases, with 8 bases remaining between them. The CDR3 region has the DNA TGTGCCAGCAGCTTGGAGGCCAGGGAGACCCAGTACTTC. It encodes CASSLEARETQYF.

The chain uses TRBV5-1 and TRBJ2-5; possibly TRBD1 for D (6 bases). V lost 0 bases, J lost 2 bases, and 14 bases lay in between. The CDR3 runs to 16 residues. Germline CDR1 and CDR2: SGHRS and YFSETQ. This CDR3 reads CASSLADSRGQETQYF. CDR3 bases: TGCGCCAGCAGCTTGGCCGACTCGAGGGGGCAAGAGACCCAGTACTTC. Drawing the rest from reference TRBV5-1 and TRBJ2-5, the complete variable domain is KAGVTQTPRYLIKTRGQQVTLSCSPISGHRSVSWYQQTPGQGLQFLFEYFSETQRNKGNFPGRFSGRQFSNSRSEMNVSTLELGDSALYLCASSLADSRGQETQYFGPGTRLLVL.

Ten or more counts support this clonotype. The CDR3 is CASSLAGLPHYGYTF. The CDR3 DNA is TGTGCCAGCAGTTTAGCAGGACTGCCTCACTATGGCTACACCTTC. The genes are TRBV28 and TRBJ1-2, with no clear D. The CDR3 has 15 residues. Germline assignment: CDR1 MDHEN and CDR2 SYDVKM. The V gene lost 2 bases and the J gene lost 3 bases, with 13 bases spanning the gap.

As concerns this clonotype: The CDR3 end shows no conserved phenylalanine or tryptophan, and so a read error is likely. The chain couples TRBV29-1 to TRBJ1-2; D gene ambiguous. The CDR3 sequence is 13 residues long. The germline gives CDR1 SQVTM, CDR2 ANQGSEA. Trimming stripped 0 bases from V and 2 bases from J, with 7 bases between. The CDR3 is CSVEDFKNYGYTS. The CDR3 DNA reads as TGCAGCGTTGAAGATTTCAAGAACTATGGCTACACCTCC.

This clonotype has more than one count but fewer than ten. The V gene is TRBV7-2, the J gene TRBJ2-1; 7 nucleotides agree with TRBD1. J gave up 0 bases and V 5 bases, and 4 bases lay outside the gene matches. Germline V gene data show CDR1 as SGHTA and CDR2 as FQGNSA. This CDR3 has 15 residues. Here the CDR3 reads CASSRGQFSYNEQFF. As DNA, the CDR3 is TGTGCCAGCAGCCGGGGACAGTTCTCCTACAATGAGCAGTTCTTC.

In this sample, this clonotype turned up many times. The rearrangement links TRBV7-2 to TRBJ2-7; D perhaps matches TRBD2 (6 bases). The CDR3 contains 14 residues. The V gene's germline CDR1 is SGHTA and CDR2 FQGNSA. V lost 3 bases, J lost 6 bases, and 15 bases lay in between. CDR3 DNA: TGTGCCAGCAGCTTGTCACGATTGGGGGGCGAGCAGTACTTC. Its protein product is CASSLSRLGGEQYF. Looking up the rest from reference TRBV7-2 and TRBJ2-7 gives the full variable domain: GAGVSQSPSNKVTEKGKDVELRCDPISGHTALYWYRQSLGQGLEFLIYFQGNSAPDKSGLPSDRFSAERTGGSVSTLTIQRTQQEDSAVYLCASSLSRLGGEQYFGPGTRLTVT.

This clonotype was picked up one time. The V gene is TRBV20-1, the J gene TRBJ2-3, with 7 bases aligning to TRBD2. With V trimmed by 2 bases and J by 5 bases, 4 bases remained unmatched. The germline V gene encodes CDR1 DFQATT and CDR2 SNEGSKA (reference sequence). The CDR3 loop spans 13 amino acids. The CDR3 DNA is TGCAGTGCTAGAAGTGGGAGGGGAGATACGCAGTATTTT. This gives the protein CSARSGRGDTQYF.

This clonotype showed up many times. This chain links TRBV28 with TRBJ2-2; 12 nucleotides line up with TRBD2. The junction had 5 bases not matched to a gene; V was cut back by 8 bases and J by 4 bases. Germline assignment: CDR1 MDHEN and CDR2 SYDVKM. This CDR3 comprises 15 residues. CDR3 sequence (DNA): TGTGCCAGCCGACTAGCGGGAGAAGGCACCGGGGAGCTGTTTTTT. Its translation is CASRLAGEGTGELFF.

Comments on this clonotype: This may stem from a read error, because a much larger clone lies one nucleotide away. This chain links TRBV28 with TRBJ2-5; the match to TRBD2 covers 8 bases. CDR3 length: 15 residues. Germline CDR1 is MDHEN and CDR2 is SYDVKM. The CDR3 DNA reads as TGTGCCAGCAGTCCACCCCCCGGGGGGGGAGAGACCCGGTACTTC. It codes for CASSPPPGGGETRYF.